This entry is about one T cell receptor beta chain. Its antigen is not known. The data originate from a study of identifying expanded T cells in peripheral blood. Whole-study findings and limits: Across healthy donors, higher total template counts meant significantly greater approximately two-week count variance.

Libraries were prepared by immunoSEQ multiplex PCR; TCRdb keeps only in-frame clonotypes and omits some of them. Of 95,000 to 150,000 clones in the sample, approximately 84% were seen once. Germline V gene lookup returns CDR1 SGHVS and CDR2 FQNEAQ. Trimming pared 4 bases from V and 3 bases from J, leaving 7 bases between. The CDR3 sequence is 13 residues long. The chain carries TRBV7-8 and TRBJ2-1; D gene unclear. Sequencing input: blood. The receptor comes from a person between 18 and 69 years old in good health. This CDR3 is CASSSGSYNEQFF. The CDR3 nucleotides are TGTGCCAGCAGCTCGGGCAGCTACAATGAGCAGTTCTTC. Full variable domain (missing parts from reference TRBV7-8 and TRBJ2-1): GAGVSQSPRYKVAKRGQDVALRCDPISGHVSLFWYQQALGQGPEFLTYFQNEAQLDKSGLPSDRFFAERPEGSVSTLKIQRTQQEDSAVYLCASSSGSYNEQFFGPGTRLTVL.